The clone carrying this T cell receptor beta chain was observed a few times. This record comes from a study of T-cell memory formation after mild COVID-19. Germline assignment: CDR1 LNHNV and CDR2 YYDKDF (reference sequence). This CDR3 has 15 amino acids. V lost 6 bases to trimming and J lost 9 bases, with 21 bases between them. TCRdb reprocessed the 5' RACE reads with MiXCR, giving one entry per CDR3 protein. In the table there are 240,000 or so distinct CDR3 sequences, approximately 10% of which are singletons. The J gene is TRBJ1-5, the V gene TRBV15, with a weak D call TRBD1 (6 bases). What was sequenced was PBMCs or a T cell subset sorted from them (not recorded which). This clonotype was obtained from a man aged 18 to 30 who had mild COVID-19 (a few samples of this study predate the infection). Cell type and time point are not known. CDR3 coding DNA: TGTGCCACCAGTATGGCGAACACAGGGTTTCGGCCCCAGCATTTT. This gives the protein CATSMANTGFRPQHF.